Presented here are 17 T cell receptor beta chains from one specimen sequenced in a study of shared clonotypes between healthy human individuals. The assay was immunoSEQ multiplex PCR, and TCRdb's table has in-frame clones only and misses some. This table holds 640,000 or so clones, around 72% found once. Sequencing input: memory CD4+ T cells sorted from blood. Subset: CD45RA-negative fraction. These receptor sequences come from a woman in her twenties or thirties in good health.

This chain uses TRBV30 with TRBJ1-6, with D unresolved. Germline-derived CDR1 and CDR2 are GTSNPN and SVGIG (reference sequence). The length of the CDR3 is 11 residues. V lost 5 bases and J 10 bases, leaving 9 bases between the germline ends. CDR3 nucleotide sequence: TGTGCCTGGCATGGGGAGTCACCCCTCCACTTT. It yields the protein CAWHGESPLHF.

In its sample, this clone was seen a few times. The V gene is TRBV7-9, the J gene TRBJ1-1, with 7 bases that match TRBD1. CDR3 length: 14 amino acids. Trimming cost V 6 bases and J 0 bases; bases outside gene matches: 4. CDR1 is SEHNR and CDR2 is FQNEAQ in the germline V gene (reference sequence). As DNA, the CDR3 is TGTGCCAGCAGACCGGGACAGTTGAACACTGAAGCTTTCTTT. It encodes CASRPGQLNTEAFF.

The rearrangement uses TRBV28 and TRBJ1-2; D not resolved. CDR1 MDHEN and CDR2 SYDVKM come from the germline V gene. With 2 bases removed from V and 4 bases from J, the gap between germline ends came to 8 bases. The CDR3 has 13 residues. CDR3 sequence (DNA): TGTGCCAGCAGTTTAGGCGGGAGCTATGGCTACACCTTC. Residues: CASSLGGSYGYTF.

V is TRBV6-5 and J is TRBJ2-7; no definite D call. This CDR3 comprises 13 residues. In germline, CDR1 is MNHEY, CDR2 SVGAGI. V lost 4 bases and J 3 bases, leaving 10 bases between the germline ends. CDR3 coding DNA: TGTGCCAGCAGTTTAAAGGCTTACTACGAGCAGTACTTC. This translates into CASSLKAYYEQYF.

The gene calls are TRBV29-1 and TRBJ1-2; D gene ambiguous. Per germline, CDR1 SQVTM and CDR2 ANQGSEA. With 0 bases removed from V and 4 bases from J, the gap between germline ends came to 9 bases. The CDR3 loop spans 13 amino acids. DNA for the CDR3: TGCAGCGTTGAAGATCGGACTTTCTATGGCTACACCTTC. This gives the protein CSVEDRTFYGYTF.

The chain employs TRBV15 and TRBJ1-4; no reliable D call. Germline V gene lookup returns CDR1 LNHNV and CDR2 YYDKDF (reference sequence). The CDR3 is 15 amino acids. Deletions cut 1 base from V and 4 bases from J, with 10 bases between. The CDR3 region has the DNA TGTGCCACCAGCAGAGGGGCGCTGATTAATGAAAAACTGTTTTTT. This sequence encodes CATSRGALINEKLFF.

The rearrangement uses TRBV6-1 and TRBJ2-1; 7 positions match TRBD2. The length of the CDR3 is 14 residues. The germline V gene encodes CDR1 MNHNS and CDR2 SASEGT. J gave up 1 base and V 7 bases, and 4 bases lay outside the gene matches. CDR3: CASTREGSYNEQFF. Written as DNA, the CDR3 is TGTGCCAGCACCAGGGAGGGGTCCTACAATGAGCAGTTCTTC.

This chain uses TRBV2 with TRBJ2-7; TRBD2 might be the D (5 bases). V lost 4 bases and J 7 bases, leaving 17 bases between the germline ends. Germline lookup yields CDR1 SNHLY and CDR2 FYNNEI. The CDR3 runs 14 residues. Here the CDR3 reads CASSVSGNLREQYF. CDR3 coding DNA: TGTGCCAGCAGTGTTTCCGGGAATCTGAGGGAGCAGTACTTC.

The rearrangement joins TRBV6-6 to TRBJ1-2, with a weak D call TRBD1 (5 bases). This CDR3 is 14 amino acids long. V gave up 6 bases and J gave up 3 bases, with 14 bases separating them. Germline assignment: CDR1 MNHNY and CDR2 SVGAGI (reference sequence). The CDR3, as DNA: TGTGCCAGCAGCAGGGAGAGTTTGGACTATGGCTACACCTTC. Translation: CASSRESLDYGYTF.

The rearrangement uses TRBV5-1 and TRBJ1-1; the D gene is possibly TRBD1 (6 bases). Trimming took 1 base from V and 1 from J, leaving 11 bases between them. Germline V gives CDR1 SGHRS, CDR2 YFSETQ. The CDR3 is 15 residues long. Here the CDR3 reads CASSLPRTENTEAFF. CDR3 nucleotide sequence: TGCGCCAGCAGCTTGCCAAGGACAGAGAACACTGAAGCTTTCTTT. Full variable domain (remainder filled in from reference TRBV5-1 and TRBJ1-1): KAGVTQTPRYLIKTRGQQVTLSCSPISGHRSVSWYQQTPGQGLQFLFEYFSETQRNKGNFPGRFSGRQFSNSRSEMNVSTLELGDSALYLCASSLPRTENTEAFFGQGTRLTVV.

The chain joins TRBV11-2 to TRBJ2-7; TRBD1 agrees at 8 bases. Trimming cost V 5 bases and J 7 bases; bases outside gene matches: 13. This CDR3 is 15 amino acids long. In germline, CDR1 is SGHAT, CDR2 FQNNGV. Here the CDR3 DNA reads TGTGCCAGCAGCGCGCGGGACAGGCAGATTGGTGAGCAGTACTTC. Amino acid sequence: CASSARDRQIGEQYF.

The CDR3 region is CASSLAKGPRQGSGNTIYF. DNA of the CDR3: TGTGCCAGCAGCTTAGCAAAGGGGCCTCGCCAGGGCTCTGGAAACACCATATATTTT. The chain has TRBV5-4 and TRBJ1-3; a possible D gene is TRBD1 (5 bases). V was shortened by 2 bases and J by 0 bases, with 21 bases between the two germline ends. Germline values: CDR1 SGHNT, CDR2 YYREEE (reference sequence). The CDR3 runs 19 residues.

The CDR3 sequence is CASSLFLPLLSPGELFF. For the CDR3, the DNA is TGTGCCAGCAGTTTATTTTTGCCTCTTCTAAGCCCCGGGGAGCTGTTTTTT. The chain has TRBV28 and TRBJ2-2, with D hard to call. The CDR3 covers 17 residues. Germline CDR1 and CDR2: MDHEN and SYDVKM. The V end lost 1 base, the J end lost 6 bases, and 18 bases lay between the germline ends.

The sample holds many counts of this clone. The chain uses TRBV18 and TRBJ2-1; D possibly matches TRBD1 or TRBD2 (5 bases each). The V end lost 3 bases, the J end lost 7 bases, and 10 bases lay between the germline ends. Germline lookup yields CDR1 KGHSH and CDR2 LQKENI. The length of the CDR3 is 13 residues. DNA for the CDR3: TGTGCCAGCTCACCCGGGGCCCGGAATGAGCAGTTCTTC. Translating gives CASSPGARNEQFF.

The rearrangement links TRBV29-1 to TRBJ2-7; 7 nucleotides agree with TRBD1. In germline, CDR1 is SQVTM, CDR2 ANQGSEA. CDR3 size: 16 residues. Trimming cost V 5 bases and J 4 bases; bases outside gene matches: 17. Here the CDR3 DNA reads TGCAGCGTTAGTAGCCACTCAACAGGGGTTTTGTACGAGCAGTACTTC. This translates into CSVSSHSTGVLYEQYF.

The CDR3 region has the DNA TGTGCCAGCAGTTTATACCCCTCGGGGGGGGATGCTGAAGCTTTCTTT. Translating it yields CASSLYPSGGDAEAFF. The V and J genes are TRBV28 and TRBJ1-1; D is perhaps TRBD1 (5 bases). From germline, CDR1 is MDHEN and CDR2 SYDVKM. Trimming removed 1 base from V and 6 bases from J, with 18 bases in between. This CDR3 spans 16 amino acids.

This clone turned up a few times. V is TRBV6-5 and J is TRBJ2-7; 7 bases agree with TRBD1. With 7 bases clipped from V and 1 base from J, the junction kept 10 bases outside the gene matches. The CDR3 contains 15 residues. CDR1 and CDR2 from the germline V gene are MNHEY and SVGAGI. CDR3 loop: CASKDRQGRSYEQYF. The DNA of the CDR3 is TGTGCCAGCAAGGATAGACAGGGAAGGTCCTACGAGCAGTACTTC.